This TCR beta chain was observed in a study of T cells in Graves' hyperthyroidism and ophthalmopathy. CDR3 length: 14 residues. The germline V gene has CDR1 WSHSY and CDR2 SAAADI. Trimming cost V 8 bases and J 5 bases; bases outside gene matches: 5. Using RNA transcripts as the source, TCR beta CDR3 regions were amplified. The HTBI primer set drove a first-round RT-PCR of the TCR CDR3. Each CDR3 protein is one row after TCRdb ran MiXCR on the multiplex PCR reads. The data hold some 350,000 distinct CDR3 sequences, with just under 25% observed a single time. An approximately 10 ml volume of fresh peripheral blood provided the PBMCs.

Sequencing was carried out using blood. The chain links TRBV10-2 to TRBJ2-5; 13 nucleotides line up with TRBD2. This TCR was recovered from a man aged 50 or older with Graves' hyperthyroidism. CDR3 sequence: CASGLAGVMETQYF. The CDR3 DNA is TGCGCCAGCGGACTAGCGGGAGTTATGGAGACCCAGTACTTC.